This entry is about one T cell receptor (beta chain). The method was immunoSEQ multiplex PCR; TCRdb's version includes in-frame clones alone and lacks a portion of them. This sample has more than 90,000 clones, with around nine tenths found just once. Trimming shortened V by 4 bases and J by 6 bases, and 13 bases separated the two germline ends. CDR1 SGHRS and CDR2 YFSETQ come from the germline V gene. CDR3 size: 14 residues. This sample stems from a study of T cell changes during pregnancy in multiple sclerosis. The sequence was obtained from a female donor with multiple sclerosis, enrolled in a pregnancy study. Sequencing was performed on peripheral blood, taken in the third trimester of pregnancy. The J gene is TRBJ1-4, the V gene TRBV5-1; TRBD1 is a possible D gene (6 bases). In nucleotides, the CDR3 is TGCGCCAGCAGCATGGGGCAGGGGTATGAAAAACTGTTTTTT. This encodes CASSMGQGYEKLFF.